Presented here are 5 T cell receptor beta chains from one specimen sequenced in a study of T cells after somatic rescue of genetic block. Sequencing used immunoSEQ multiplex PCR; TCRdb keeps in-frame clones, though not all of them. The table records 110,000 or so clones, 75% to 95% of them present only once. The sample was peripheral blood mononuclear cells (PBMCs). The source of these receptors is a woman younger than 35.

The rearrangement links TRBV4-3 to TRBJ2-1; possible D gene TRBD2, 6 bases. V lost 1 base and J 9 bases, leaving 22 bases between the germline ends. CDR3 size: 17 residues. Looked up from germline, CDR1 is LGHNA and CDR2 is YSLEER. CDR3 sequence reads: CASSQGENGIADLEQFF. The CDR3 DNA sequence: TGCGCCAGCAGCCAAGGTGAGAATGGAATAGCGGATCTTGAGCAGTTCTTC.

CDR3 nucleotides: TGTGCCTGCGCCCAACTAGGGATTTTGGCAGATACGCAGTATTTT. Translated: CACAQLGILADTQYF. The chain joins TRBV30 to TRBJ2-3, with D tentatively TRBD2 (5 bases). The CDR3 is 15 residues long. Trimming stripped 6 bases from V and 4 bases from J, with 20 bases between. Germline loops: CDR1 GTSNPN, CDR2 SVGIG (reference sequence).

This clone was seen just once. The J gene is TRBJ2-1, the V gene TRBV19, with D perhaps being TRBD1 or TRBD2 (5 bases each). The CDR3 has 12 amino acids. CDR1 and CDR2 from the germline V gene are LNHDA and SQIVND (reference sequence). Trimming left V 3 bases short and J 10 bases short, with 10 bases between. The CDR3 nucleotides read TGTGCCAGTAGTATTGGGGGTTGGGAGCAGTTCTTC. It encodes CASSIGGWEQFF.

CDR3 region: CASSLTLGNEQFF. Here the CDR3 DNA reads TGTGCCAGCAGCTTAACGCTGGGGAATGAGCAGTTCTTC. V and J are TRBV7-3 and TRBJ2-1, with no clear D. V gave up 0 bases and J gave up 7 bases, with 7 bases separating them. The CDR3 has 13 residues. Germline-derived CDR1 and CDR2 are SGHTA and FQGTGA.

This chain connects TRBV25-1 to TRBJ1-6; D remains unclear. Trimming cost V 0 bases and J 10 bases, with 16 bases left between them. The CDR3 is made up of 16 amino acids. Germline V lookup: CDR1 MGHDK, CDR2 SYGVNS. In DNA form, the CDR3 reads TGTGCCAGCAGTGAATACCGGGCACCCGAGATGTCACCCCTCCACTTT. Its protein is CASSEYRAPEMSPLHF.